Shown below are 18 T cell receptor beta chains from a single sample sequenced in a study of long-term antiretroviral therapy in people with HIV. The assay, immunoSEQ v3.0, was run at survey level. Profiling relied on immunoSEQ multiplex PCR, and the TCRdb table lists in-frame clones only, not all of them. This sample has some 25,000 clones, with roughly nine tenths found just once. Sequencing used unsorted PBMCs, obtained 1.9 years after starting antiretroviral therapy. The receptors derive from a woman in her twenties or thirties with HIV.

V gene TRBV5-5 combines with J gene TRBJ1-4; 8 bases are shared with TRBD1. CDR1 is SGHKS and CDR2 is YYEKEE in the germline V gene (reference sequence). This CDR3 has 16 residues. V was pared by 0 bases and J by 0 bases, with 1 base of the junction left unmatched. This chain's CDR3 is CASSLAGGATNEKLFF. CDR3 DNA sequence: TGTGCCAGCAGCTTGGCAGGGGGCGCAACTAATGAAAAACTGTTTTTT.

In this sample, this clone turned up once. CDR3 loop: CACDLITGYGYTF. Here the CDR3 DNA reads TGTGCCTGCGACCTCATTACGGGCTATGGCTACACCTTC. The chain joins TRBV30 to TRBJ1-2; no clear D gene. The CDR3 is made up of 13 amino acids. Trimming stripped 6 bases from V and 4 bases from J, with 15 bases between. Germline V CDR1 and CDR2: GTSNPN, SVGIG (reference sequence). The full variable domain, with the rest looked up from reference TRBV30 and TRBJ1-2, is SQTIHQWPATLVQPVGSPLSLECTVEGTSNPNLYWYRQAAGRGLQLLFYSVGIGQISSEVPQNLSASRPQDRQFILSSKKLLLSDSGFYLCACDLITGYGYTFGSGTRLTVV.

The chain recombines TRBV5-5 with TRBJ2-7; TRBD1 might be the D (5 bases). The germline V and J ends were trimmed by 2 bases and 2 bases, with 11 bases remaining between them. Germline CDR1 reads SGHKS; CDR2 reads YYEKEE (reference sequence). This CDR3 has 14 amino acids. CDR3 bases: TGTGCCAGCAGCTTTGGAGAGGACACCTACGAGCAGTACTTC. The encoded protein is CASSFGEDTYEQYF.

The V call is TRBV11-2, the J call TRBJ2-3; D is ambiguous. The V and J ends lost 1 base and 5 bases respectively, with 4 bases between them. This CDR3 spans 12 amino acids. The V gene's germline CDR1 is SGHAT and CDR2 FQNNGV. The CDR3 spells CASSLGGDTQYF. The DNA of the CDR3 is TGTGCCAGCAGCTTAGGGGGAGATACGCAGTATTTT. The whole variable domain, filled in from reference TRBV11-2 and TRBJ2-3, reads EAGVAQSPRYKIIEKRQSVAFWCNPISGHATLYWYQQILGQGPKLLIQFQNNGVVDDSQLPKDRFSAERLKGVDSTLKIQPAKLEDSAVYLCASSLGGDTQYFGPGTRLTVL.

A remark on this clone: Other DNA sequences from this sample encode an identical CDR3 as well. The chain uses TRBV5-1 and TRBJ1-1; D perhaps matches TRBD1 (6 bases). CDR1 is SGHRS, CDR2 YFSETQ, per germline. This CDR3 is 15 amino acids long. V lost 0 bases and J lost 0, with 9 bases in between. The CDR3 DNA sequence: TGCGCCAGCAGCTTGGTGGGGGGCTTGAACACTGAAGCTTTCTTT. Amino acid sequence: CASSLVGGLNTEAFF.

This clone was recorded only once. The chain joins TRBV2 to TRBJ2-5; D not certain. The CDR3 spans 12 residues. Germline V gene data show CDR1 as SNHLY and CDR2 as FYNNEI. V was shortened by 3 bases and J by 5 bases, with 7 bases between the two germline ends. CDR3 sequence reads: CASSEWDETQYF. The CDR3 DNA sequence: TGTGCCAGCAGTGAGTGGGATGAGACCCAGTACTTC.

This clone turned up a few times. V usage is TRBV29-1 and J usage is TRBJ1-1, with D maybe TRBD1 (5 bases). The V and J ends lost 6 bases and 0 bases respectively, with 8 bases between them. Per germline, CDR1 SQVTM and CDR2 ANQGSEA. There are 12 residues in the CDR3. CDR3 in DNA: TGCAGCGTGGGGGGAATGAACACTGAAGCTTTCTTT. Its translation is CSVGGMNTEAFF.

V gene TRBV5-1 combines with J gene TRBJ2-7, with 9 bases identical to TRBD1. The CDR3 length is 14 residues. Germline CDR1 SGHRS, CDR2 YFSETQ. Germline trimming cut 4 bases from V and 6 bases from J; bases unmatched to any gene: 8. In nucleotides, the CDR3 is TGCGCCAGCAGCCTAAATTCGGACAGGGGCGAGCAGTACTTC. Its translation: CASSLNSDRGEQYF. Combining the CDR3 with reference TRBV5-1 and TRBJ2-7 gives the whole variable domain KAGVTQTPRYLIKTRGQQVTLSCSPISGHRSVSWYQQTPGQGLQFLFEYFSETQRNKGNFPGRFSGRQFSNSRSEMNVSTLELGDSALYLCASSLNSDRGEQYFGPGTRLTVT.

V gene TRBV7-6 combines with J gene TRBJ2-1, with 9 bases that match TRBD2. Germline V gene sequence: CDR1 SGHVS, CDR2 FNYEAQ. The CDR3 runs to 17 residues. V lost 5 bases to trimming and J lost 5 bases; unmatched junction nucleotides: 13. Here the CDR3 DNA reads TGTGCCAGCAGCCCCTGGGCAAGCGGGGGGATCGACAATGAGCAGTTCTTC. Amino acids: CASSPWASGGIDNEQFF.

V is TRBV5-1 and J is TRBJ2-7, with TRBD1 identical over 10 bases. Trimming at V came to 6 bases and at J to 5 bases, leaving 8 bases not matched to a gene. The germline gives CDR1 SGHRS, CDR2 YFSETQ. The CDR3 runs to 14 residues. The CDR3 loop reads CASNRDRGLNEQYV. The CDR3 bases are TGCGCCAGCAACCGGGACAGGGGTCTCAACGAGCAGTACGTC.

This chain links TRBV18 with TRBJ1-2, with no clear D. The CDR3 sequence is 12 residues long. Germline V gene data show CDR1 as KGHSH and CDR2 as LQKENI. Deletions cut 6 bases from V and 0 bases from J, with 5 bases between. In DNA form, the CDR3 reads TGTGCCAGCTCCTACCCTAACTATGGCTACACCTTC. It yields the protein CASSYPNYGYTF. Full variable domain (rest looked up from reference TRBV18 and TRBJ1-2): NAGVMQNPRHLVRRRGQEARLRCSPMKGHSHVYWYRQLPEEGLKFMVYLQKENIIDESGMPKERFSAEFPKEGPSILRIQQVVRGDSAAYFCASSYPNYGYTFGSGTRLTVV.

The CDR3 DNA sequence: TGTGCCAGCAGTGCAAATAGTAACGGGGCCAACGTCCTGACTTTC. Encoded protein: CASSANSNGANVLTF. The chain joins TRBV6-1 to TRBJ2-6; D unresolved. Germline V gene data show CDR1 as MNHNS and CDR2 as SASEGT. V lost 4 bases, J lost 4 bases, and 11 bases lay in between. CDR3 size: 15 residues.

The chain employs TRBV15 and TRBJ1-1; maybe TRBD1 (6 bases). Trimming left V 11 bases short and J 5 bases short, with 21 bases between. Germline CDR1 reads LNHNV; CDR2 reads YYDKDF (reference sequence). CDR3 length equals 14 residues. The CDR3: CASHREDIRTEAFF. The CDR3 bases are TGTGCCTCCCACAGGGAGGATATTCGTACTGAAGCTTTCTTT. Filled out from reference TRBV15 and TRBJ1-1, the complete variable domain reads DAMVIQNPRYQVTQFGKPVTLSCSQTLNHNVMYWYQQKSSQAPKLLFHYYDKDFNNEADTPDNFQSRRPNTSFCFLDIRSPGLGDTAMYLCASHREDIRTEAFFGQGTRLTVV.

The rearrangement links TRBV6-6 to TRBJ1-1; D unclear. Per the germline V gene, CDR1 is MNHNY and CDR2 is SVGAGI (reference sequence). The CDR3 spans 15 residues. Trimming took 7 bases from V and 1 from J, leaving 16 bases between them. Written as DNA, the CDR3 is TGTGCCAGCACCCGGACCAGTAGCTCGAACACTGAAGCTTTCTTT. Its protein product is CASTRTSSSNTEAFF.

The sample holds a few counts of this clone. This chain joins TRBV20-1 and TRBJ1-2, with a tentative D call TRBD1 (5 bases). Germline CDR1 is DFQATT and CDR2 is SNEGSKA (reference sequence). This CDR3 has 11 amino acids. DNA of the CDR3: TGCACCGACAGTCACTACTATGGCTACACCTTC. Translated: CTDSHYYGYTF.

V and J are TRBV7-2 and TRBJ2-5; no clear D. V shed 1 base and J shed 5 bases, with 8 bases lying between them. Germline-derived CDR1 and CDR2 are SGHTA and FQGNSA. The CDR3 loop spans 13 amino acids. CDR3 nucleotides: TGTGCCAGCAGCTTAGTCCGTTATGAGACCCAGTACTTC. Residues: CASSLVRYETQYF.

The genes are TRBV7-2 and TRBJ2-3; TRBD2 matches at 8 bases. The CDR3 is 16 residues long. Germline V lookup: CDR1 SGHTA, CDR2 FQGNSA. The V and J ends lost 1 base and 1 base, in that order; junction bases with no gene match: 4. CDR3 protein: CASSLDRAGGTDTQYF. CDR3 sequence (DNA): TGTGCCAGCAGCTTAGATCGAGCGGGGGGCACAGATACGCAGTATTTT.

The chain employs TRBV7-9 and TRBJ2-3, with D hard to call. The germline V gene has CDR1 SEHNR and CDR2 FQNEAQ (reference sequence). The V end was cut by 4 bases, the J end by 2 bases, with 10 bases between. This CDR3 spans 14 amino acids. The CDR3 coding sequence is TGTGCCAGCAGCTCCACGAGAAACACAGATACGCAGTATTTT. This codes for CASSSTRNTDTQYF.